The present TCR beta chain was sequenced within a study of blood T cells in healthy people across ages. General study results and limits: It was found that TCR beta diversity correlated strongly with the percentage of naive T cells.

Every donor provided ten milliliters of peripheral blood. The sample holds many counts of this clonotype. Its antigen is not identified. PCR was performed a second time for about 7 to 11 cycles using a sample-barcoded 5' primer and a J-beta primer mix. A 12-random-nucleotide template-switch adaptor tagged each cDNA molecule. TCRdb passed the 5' RACE reads through MiXCR, listing each CDR3 protein once. The profile covers 1.5 million to 2 million distinct CDR3 sequences, with 28% appearing a single time and 7% to 9% taken by the ten largest. V was trimmed by 8 bases and J by 4 bases, leaving 21 bases between them. Germline CDR1 reads SQVTM; CDR2 reads ANQGSEA. The CDR3 runs to 14 residues.

The V and J genes are TRBV29-1 and TRBJ2-7; D unclear. The sample consisted of blood. This receptor was identified in a woman aged 30 to 39 in good health. CDR3 in amino acids: CSPAAVPRMYEQYF. CDR3 bases: TGCAGCCCGGCGGCGGTCCCCAGGATGTACGAGCAGTACTTC.